This TCR beta chain is from a study of T cells after yellow fever vaccination. Study overall: The authors prepared low-cell-number fractions using SMART-Seq v4 Ultra Low Input.

Germline CDR1 and CDR2: DFQATT and SNEGSKA (reference sequence). V shed 6 bases and J shed 7 bases, with 15 bases lying between them. The CDR3 sequence is 13 residues long. This clonotype was seen a few times. Its antigen is not known. Each CDR3 protein is one row after TCRdb ran MiXCR on the 5' RACE reads. The sample records 400,000 to 450,000 distinct CDR3 sequences, roughly 20% being singletons. Study results and caveats: Faster peaking, at day 5 versus 15, marked a secondary response that was weaker. Once the booster was given, most primary-vaccination clones reappeared, at roughly 96% for CD4 and around 90% for CD8. Overlap between CD4 and CD8 compartments was detected for a small share of clonotypes.

Source: PBMCs, taken before the yellow fever booster vaccination. V is TRBV20-1 and J is TRBJ1-4; tentative D call: TRBD1 (5 bases). This clonotype was obtained from a man aged 18 to 29 who received the YFV17D yellow fever vaccine. The CDR3 spells CSAPPGVGEKLFF. CDR3 coding DNA: TGCAGTGCCCCACCGGGGGTCGGTGAAAAACTGTTTTTT.